This T cell receptor beta chain was profiled in a study of blood T cells in healthy people across ages. The amount of total RNA extracted per sample was at least 6 micrograms. Through a sample-barcoded 5' primer and a J-beta primer mix, a second PCR was run for about 7 to 12 cycles. MiXCR, run by TCRdb on the 5' RACE reads, gives a single entry per CDR3 protein. Of fewer than 900,000 distinct CDR3 sequences in the sample, about 40% were seen once. The study, taken as a whole, reports: PBMCs went unsorted, and a conclusive naive versus antigen-experienced comparison was therefore prevented. More naive CD4+ cells and higher diversity were found in long-lived than in aged donors. Per million T cells, TCR beta diversity dropped roughly linearly as age increased.

Germline CDR1 DFQATT, CDR2 SNEGSKA (reference sequence). The CDR3 runs to 14 residues. V lost 6 bases, J lost 6 bases, and 18 bases lay in between. Points on this clonotype: Its specificity is unknown.

Specimen: blood. This sequence joins TRBV20-1 and TRBJ2-1; tentative D call: TRBD1 (7 bases). The origin of this receptor is a woman aged 55-75 years in good health. This CDR3 is CSASLGGQSNEQFF. Here the CDR3 DNA reads TGCAGTGCCTCCCTCGGGGGACAGTCCAATGAGCAGTTCTTC.